Presented here are 27 T cell receptor beta chains from one specimen sequenced in a study of CD8+ T cells in alopecia areata. In each case, RNA was isolated and then reverse transcribed into cDNA as the sequencing template. TCRdb's table, derived via immunoSEQ multiplex PCR, lists solely in-frame clones and lacks some. Of some 130,000 clones detected, approximately 49% appear once; the ten largest clones hold roughly 20%. The sequencing here drew on CD8+ T cells sorted from blood, taken at week 0. All receptors come from a human donor with alopecia areata.

The chain is built from TRBV27 and TRBJ2-7, with D hard to call. The CDR3 contains 15 residues. The V end was cut by 0 bases, the J end by 3 bases, with 12 bases between. CDR1 and CDR2 (germline): MNHEY, SMNVEV (reference sequence). The DNA for the CDR3 is TGTGCCAGCAGTTTATCTGGGCGGAGAGGCTACGAGCAGTACTTC. It translates to CASSLSGRRGYEQYF.

The chain has TRBV30 and TRBJ1-5; a possible D gene is TRBD1 (5 bases). The length of the CDR3 is 14 residues. Germline V gives CDR1 GTSNPN, CDR2 SVGIG (reference sequence). Trimming removed 5 bases from V and 3 bases from J, with 14 bases in between. Here the CDR3 reads CAWGRDGNNQPQHF. CDR3 DNA: TGTGCCTGGGGCCGGGACGGGAACAATCAGCCCCAGCATTTT. Full variable domain (rest looked up from reference TRBV30 and TRBJ1-5): SQTIHQWPATLVQPVGSPLSLECTVEGTSNPNLYWYRQAAGRGLQLLFYSVGIGQISSEVPQNLSASRPQDRQFILSSKKLLLSDSGFYLCAWGRDGNNQPQHFGDGTRLSIL.

Concerning this clone itself: Additional DNA sequences in this sample encode the identical CDR3. The rearrangement uses TRBV19 and TRBJ1-5; a possible D gene is TRBD1 (6 bases). CDR1 is LNHDA, CDR2 SQIVND, per germline (reference sequence). CDR3 length: 14 residues. The V end was cut by 3 bases, the J end by 3 bases, with 9 bases between. This chain's CDR3 is CASSIRDTNQPQHF. The CDR3 bases are TGTGCCAGTAGTATTAGGGACACCAATCAGCCCCAGCATTTT.

The chain recombines TRBV27 with TRBJ1-2; 7 bases are a match to TRBD1. Trimming cost V 5 bases and J 4 bases; bases outside gene matches: 10. The CDR3 is made up of 15 amino acids. Germline loops: CDR1 MNHEY, CDR2 SMNVEV (reference sequence). CDR3 in amino acids: CASSATPQGSYGYTF. The CDR3 nucleotides are TGTGCCAGCAGTGCAACCCCACAGGGGTCCTATGGCTACACCTTC.

The rearrangement joins TRBV5-6 to TRBJ1-5; 8 bases are a match to TRBD1. CDR1 and CDR2 (germline): SGHDT, YYEEEE. The CDR3 covers 14 residues. V lost 3 bases and J lost 7; bases outside the gene matches: 6. The CDR3 bases are TGTGCCAGCAGCTCGGGACAGGTTGGGCAGCCCCAGCATTTT. Translating it yields CASSSGQVGQPQHF.

Turning to this clone: This CDR3 is also generated by other DNA sequences in the sample. The chain joins TRBV30 to TRBJ1-1, with 7 bases that match TRBD1. The CDR3 is made up of 13 amino acids. V dropped 1 base and J dropped 4; count of bases not matched to a gene: 3. Germline values: CDR1 GTSNPN, CDR2 SVGIG (reference sequence). Here the CDR3 DNA reads TGTGCCTGGAGTGGACAGGGAGGCACTGAAGCTTTCTTT. Protein sequence: CAWSGQGGTEAFF.

This chain links TRBV7-6 with TRBJ2-7; 7 bases are shared with TRBD1. This CDR3 is built from 14 residues. Germline V CDR1 and CDR2: SGHVS, FNYEAQ. Trimming at V came to 5 bases and at J to 2 bases, leaving 6 bases not matched to a gene. This CDR3 reads CASSPDRQTYEQYF. The CDR3 DNA reads TGTGCCAGCAGCCCGGACAGGCAAACCTACGAGCAGTACTTC.

This clone was observed a few times. The genes are TRBV15 and TRBJ2-2, with D possibly matching TRBD1 (5 bases). This CDR3 has 14 amino acids. The ends were cut back, 8 bases at V and 0 bases at J, with 10 bases in the middle. CDR1 is LNHNV, CDR2 YYDKDF, per germline (reference sequence). CDR3 sequence reads: CATERTPNTGELFF. In DNA form, the CDR3 reads TGTGCCACCGAGAGGACACCGAACACCGGGGAGCTGTTTTTT.

CDR3 in amino acids: CSVEEGSGGYEQYF. The CDR3 DNA reads as TGCAGCGTTGAAGAGGGAAGCGGGGGCTACGAGCAGTACTTC. The genes are TRBV29-1 and TRBJ2-7; 8 bases are a match to TRBD2. The V gene's germline CDR1 is SQVTM and CDR2 ANQGSEA. This CDR3 contains 14 residues. The J segment lost 3 bases and the V segment lost 0 bases, leaving 4 bases of the junction unmatched.

This clone was seen more than once but under ten times. V and J are TRBV29-1 and TRBJ2-5; 7 bases line up with TRBD2. Germline values: CDR1 SQVTM, CDR2 ANQGSEA. Trimming removed 6 bases from V and 5 bases from J; junction bases left unmatched: 9. This CDR3 spans 13 amino acids. Here the CDR3 reads CSVLGGARETQYF. The CDR3 DNA is TGCAGCGTCCTGGGAGGGGCTCGGGAGACCCAGTACTTC.

The chain joins TRBV27 to TRBJ2-5; D is unclear. CDR1 MNHEY and CDR2 SMNVEV come from the germline V gene (reference sequence). This CDR3 spans 13 amino acids. Trimming cost V 2 bases and J 7 bases, with 11 bases left between them. The CDR3 reads CASSLGQASTQYF. The CDR3 DNA follows: TGTGCCAGCAGTTTAGGGCAGGCCTCGACCCAGTACTTC.

The gene calls are TRBV6-5 and TRBJ2-7, with D perhaps matching TRBD1 (6 bases). With 4 bases removed from V and 0 bases from J, the gap between germline ends came to 10 bases. CDR3 length: 14 residues. The V gene's germline CDR1 is MNHEY and CDR2 SVGAGI. The CDR3 sequence: CASSSLDSSYEQYF. The CDR3 DNA reads TGTGCCAGCAGTTCCCTGGACAGCTCCTACGAGCAGTACTTC.

This clone was counted a few times. This chain uses TRBV15 with TRBJ2-3, with 8 bases identical to TRBD1. The CDR3 extends over 14 amino acids. Germline CDR1 is LNHNV and CDR2 is YYDKDF (reference sequence). Losses at the gene ends were 3 bases for V and 6 bases for J; bases not matched to a gene: 5. The CDR3 loop reads CATSSGQGADTQYF. Here the CDR3 DNA reads TGTGCCACCAGCAGCGGACAGGGCGCGGATACGCAGTATTTT.

This clone was seen a handful of times. The CDR3 DNA follows: TGCAGCGTGCGAACGGGGGCAGGGGACTACACCTTC. Its translation: CSVRTGAGDYTF. The chain combines TRBV29-1 with TRBJ1-2; D is possibly TRBD1 (6 bases). V lost 6 bases and J 10 bases, leaving 18 bases between the germline ends. This CDR3 contains 12 residues. Per germline, CDR1 SQVTM and CDR2 ANQGSEA.

The chain links TRBV6-5 to TRBJ2-5, with D possibly TRBD2 on 7 matching bases. The V and J ends lost 5 bases and 5 bases respectively, with 15 bases between them. The CDR3 sequence is 14 residues long. Looked up from germline, CDR1 is MNHEY and CDR2 is SVGAGI. This CDR3 is CASSDGGARETQYF. The CDR3 nucleotides are TGTGCCAGCAGTGATGGGGGGGCCCGGGAGACCCAGTACTTC.

The rearrangement joins TRBV9 to TRBJ2-6, with no clear D. Deletions cut 0 bases from V and 4 bases from J, with 8 bases between. Germline V lookup: CDR1 SGDLS, CDR2 YYNGEE. The CDR3 contains 15 residues. This CDR3 reads CASSVGSSGANVLTF. The CDR3 nucleotides are TGTGCCAGCAGCGTAGGATCCTCCGGGGCCAACGTCCTGACTTTC.

V is TRBV7-9 and J is TRBJ2-5; D possibly corresponds to TRBD1 (5 bases). From germline, CDR1 is SEHNR and CDR2 FQNEAQ (reference sequence). V was trimmed by 2 bases and J by 0 bases, leaving 13 bases between them. The CDR3 is 16 amino acids. CDR3 coding DNA: TGTGCCAGCAGCTTACTCCAGGGTCGGTACCAAGAGACCCAGTACTTC. It is translated as CASSLLQGRYQETQYF.

This clone was seen a single time. V is TRBV27 and J is TRBJ1-1, with 12 bases identical to TRBD1. Germline assignment: CDR1 MNHEY and CDR2 SMNVEV (reference sequence). The V gene end was trimmed by 6 bases and the J gene end by 3 bases; junction bases not matched to a gene: 5. This CDR3 has 15 amino acids. The CDR3 DNA follows: TGTGCCAGCAGGGACGGGACAGGGGGCTACACTGAAGCTTTCTTT. It translates to CASRDGTGGYTEAFF.

Concerning this clone itself: Germline and junction disagree at one end, which may indicate a read error. The rearrangement joins TRBV19 to TRBJ2-2; 12 nucleotides match TRBD2. CDR3 length: 16 amino acids. The germline gives CDR1 LNHDA, CDR2 SQIVND (reference sequence). The CDR3 sequence is CASSQEASGGAGELFF. DNA for the CDR3: TGCGCCAGCAGCCAAGAGGCTAGCGGGGGGGCCGGGGAGCTGTTTTTT.

This clone came up once. The rearrangement joins TRBV5-6 to TRBJ1-1; 9 nucleotides line up with TRBD1. The CDR3 consists of 15 residues. From germline, CDR1 is SGHDT and CDR2 YYEEEE. Losses at the gene ends were 4 bases for V and 3 bases for J; bases not matched to a gene: 7. The CDR3 loop reads CASSGDRESDTEAFF. The CDR3 DNA reads as TGTGCCAGCAGCGGGGACAGGGAAAGCGACACTGAAGCTTTCTTT.

This clone was counted a single time. The rearrangement uses TRBV29-1 and TRBJ1-2; a weak D match, TRBD1 (5 bases). The CDR3 contains 11 residues. CDR1 SQVTM and CDR2 ANQGSEA come from the germline V gene. The V end lost 8 bases, the J end lost 6 bases, and 13 bases lay between the germline ends. The CDR3 DNA reads as TGCAGCTCCTGGACACCCAATGGCTACACCTTC. Its protein product is CSSWTPNGYTF.

This clone showed up just a few times. The chain links TRBV5-6 to TRBJ2-7; D perhaps matches TRBD1 (6 bases). The ends were cut back, 5 bases at V and 0 bases at J, with 9 bases in the middle. Looked up from germline, CDR1 is SGHDT and CDR2 is YYEEEE. This CDR3 region has 13 residues. The CDR3 DNA is TGTGCCAGCAGTTGGACAGCCTCCTACGAGCAGTACTTC. Protein: CASSWTASYEQYF.

The V call is TRBV29-1, the J call TRBJ2-7, with 10 bases matching TRBD1. V was pared by 6 bases and J by 1 base, with 9 bases of the junction left unmatched. Germline values: CDR1 SQVTM, CDR2 ANQGSEA. CDR3 length equals 15 residues. The CDR3 coding sequence is TGCAGCGTCGAAACCGGACAGGGGGTTTCCTACGAGCAGTACTTC. This translates into CSVETGQGVSYEQYF.

V is TRBV20-1 and J is TRBJ2-7; D gene uncertain. Germline CDR1 reads DFQATT; CDR2 reads SNEGSKA (reference sequence). Trimming removed 3 bases at V and 6 bases at J, with 9 bases between. The CDR3 runs to 11 residues. The CDR3 region has the DNA TGCAGTGCTAGGCTCGACGGCGAGCAGTACTTC. It encodes CSARLDGEQYF.

The rearrangement links TRBV5-1 to TRBJ2-7; maybe TRBD2 (6 bases). V was shortened by 0 bases and J by 2 bases, with 9 bases between the two germline ends. This CDR3 region has 14 residues. Germline V gene sequence: CDR1 SGHRS, CDR2 YFSETQ. The CDR3 reads CASSLAGGAYEQYF. The DNA for the CDR3 is TGCGCCAGCAGCTTGGCCGGCGGGGCCTACGAGCAGTACTTC. The full variable domain, completed using reference TRBV5-1 and TRBJ2-7, is KAGVTQTPRYLIKTRGQQVTLSCSPISGHRSVSWYQQTPGQGLQFLFEYFSETQRNKGNFPGRFSGRQFSNSRSEMNVSTLELGDSALYLCASSLAGGAYEQYFGPGTRLTVT.

This clone has just a few counts. The J gene is TRBJ2-1, the V gene TRBV29-1, with 8 nucleotides matching TRBD1. Germline V gene lookup returns CDR1 SQVTM and CDR2 ANQGSEA. The CDR3 runs to 13 residues. Germline trimming cut 6 bases from V and 0 bases from J; bases unmatched to any gene: 1. For the CDR3, the DNA is TGCAGCGTCGGGACAGGCTCCTACAATGAGCAGTTCTTC. This translates into CSVGTGSYNEQFF.

This clone was observed a handful of times. CDR3 nucleotides: TGTGCCAGCAGCCCCGGGTCTCTTAATGAAAAACTGTTTTTT. Translating it yields CASSPGSLNEKLFF. The J gene is TRBJ1-4, the V gene TRBV5-6, with D uncertain. This CDR3 is 14 amino acids long. V gave up 4 bases and J gave up 4 bases, with 11 bases separating them. The germline V gene has CDR1 SGHDT and CDR2 YYEEEE.